The 23 T cell receptor beta chains listed next were all sequenced from one sample in a study of post-analysis software for immune sequencing data. Presence of unique molecular identifiers characterized the TCR beta cDNA libraries. TCRdb re-analysed the PCR reads in MiXCR, keeping a single row per CDR3 protein. The sample records some 690,000 distinct CDR3 sequences, roughly three fifths being singletons. Whole-study findings and limits: A handful of TRBV segments (TRBV5-6, TRBV5-1 and TRBV20-1 among them) occurred more frequently in patients than in controls.

No antigen has been assigned to these receptors. The specimen was blood. Receptors originate from a girl aged 2-10 years with multiple sclerosis.

This clonotype has only a few counts. V usage is TRBV25-1 and J usage is TRBJ2-5; D call uncertain. The germline gives CDR1 MGHDK, CDR2 SYGVNS. V lost 4 bases to trimming and J lost 7 bases, with 7 bases between them. This CDR3 contains 11 residues. CDR3 loop: CASSGSGTQYF. The CDR3 bases are TGTGCCAGCAGTGGCTCGGGGACCCAGTACTTC. Full variable domain (remainder filled in from reference TRBV25-1 and TRBJ2-5): EADIYQTPRYLVIGTGKKITLECSQTMGHDKMYWYQQDPGMELHLIHYSYGVNSTEKGDLSSESTVSRIRTEHFPLTLESARPSHTSQYLCASSGSGTQYFGPGTRLLVL.

The gene calls are TRBV6-5 and TRBJ2-4, with 8 bases identical to TRBD2. The J call may be wrong; the DNA end is better matched by TRBJ2-7. In germline, CDR1 is MNHEY, CDR2 SVGAGI. The CDR3 is 18 amino acids. The CDR3 reads CASSYSPFGRAGIDEQYF. CDR3 bases: TGTGCCAGCAGTTACTCACCCTTCGGGAGGGCAGGCATTGACGAGCAGTACTTC.

The rearrangement uses TRBV20-1 and TRBJ2-5; TRBD2 matches at 8 bases. V lost 1 base, J lost 1 base, and 5 bases stayed unmatched. The CDR3 spans 15 residues. Germline CDR1 and CDR2: DFQATT and SNEGSKA (reference sequence). CDR3 loop: CSARVTSGPQETQYF. CDR3 DNA sequence: TGCAGTGCTAGAGTCACTAGCGGACCCCAAGAGACCCAGTACTTC.

This rearrangement joins TRBV28 to TRBJ1-4, with 7 bases identical to TRBD1. Trimming removed 6 bases from V and 0 bases from J; junction bases left unmatched: 7. Germline V gives CDR1 MDHEN, CDR2 SYDVKM. The CDR3 is 16 residues long. The CDR3 is CASSQGGGATNEKLFF. CDR3 DNA: TGTGCCAGCAGCCAGGGGGGCGGTGCAACTAATGAAAAACTGTTTTTT. The full variable domain, rest sourced from reference TRBV28 and TRBJ1-4, is DVKVTQSSRYLVKRTGEKVFLECVQDMDHENMFWYRQDPGLGLRLIYFSYDVKMKEKGDIPEGYSVSREKKERFSLILESASTNQTSMYLCASSQGGGATNEKLFFGSGTQLSVL.

The chain combines TRBV7-9 with TRBJ2-3, with a weak D call TRBD2 (5 bases). In germline, CDR1 is SEHNR, CDR2 FQNEAQ (reference sequence). The CDR3 is 15 amino acids. The V end lost 4 bases, the J end lost 0 bases, and 11 bases lay between the germline ends. The CDR3, as DNA: TGTGCCAGCAGCTCTCAGCGGATTAGCACAGATACGCAGTATTTT. Translated, it gives CASSSQRISTDTQYF. Full variable domain (rest looked up from reference TRBV7-9 and TRBJ2-3): DTGVSQNPRHKITKRGQNVTFRCDPISEHNRLYWYRQTLGQGPEFLTYFQNEAQLEKSRLLSDRFSAERPKGSFSTLEIQRTEQGDSAMYLCASSSQRISTDTQYFGPGTRLTVL.

The chain is built from TRBV5-6 and TRBJ1-2, with D maybe TRBD1 (6 bases). Germline CDR1 SGHDT, CDR2 YYEEEE. V lost 3 bases, J lost 8 bases, and 17 bases lay in between. The CDR3 sequence is 14 residues long. This CDR3 is CASSWGVRGNGYTF. CDR3 sequence (DNA): TGTGCCAGCAGCTGGGGGGTCAGGGGTAACGGCTACACCTTC. The variable domain in full, with the rest retrieved from reference TRBV5-6 and TRBJ1-2, is DAGVTQSPTHLIKTRGQQVTLRCSPKSGHDTVSWYQQALGQGPQFIFQYYEEEERQRGNFPDRFSGHQFPNYSSELNVNALLLGDSALYLCASSWGVRGNGYTFGSGTRLTVV.

CDR3 coding DNA: TGCAGTGCTACGGGGCGGACAGACGGGGGGCAGTACTTC. This sequence encodes CSATGRTDGGQYF. This rearrangement joins TRBV20-1 to TRBJ2-5, with a tentative D call TRBD2 (7 bases). The CDR3 consists of 13 residues. Trimming left V 4 bases short and J 11 bases short, with 20 bases between. CDR1 is DFQATT, CDR2 SNEGSKA, per germline (reference sequence).

V is TRBV7-9 and J is TRBJ2-3, with a possible D match to TRBD1 (6 bases). V was pared by 7 bases and J by 4 bases, with 15 bases between. The germline V gene encodes CDR1 SEHNR and CDR2 FQNEAQ (reference sequence). This CDR3 is 14 amino acids long. CDR3 nucleotide sequence: TGTGCCAGCACCTCTTCACAGGGTGCAGATACGCAGTATTTT. The encoded protein is CASTSSQGADTQYF.

The rearrangement links TRBV10-3 to TRBJ2-3, with 8 bases fitting TRBD2. The junction had 5 bases not matched to a gene; V was cut back by 6 bases and J by 0 bases. The CDR3 extends over 15 amino acids. Looked up from germline, CDR1 is ENHRY and CDR2 is SYGVKD. CDR3 residues: CAISKVAGSTDTQYF. The CDR3 DNA reads TGTGCCATCAGCAAGGTAGCGGGAAGCACAGATACGCAGTATTTT.

This clonotype was observed a few times. One end of the junction is discordant with germline, which a read error may explain. The J gene is TRBJ2-1, the V gene TRBV29-1; 9 bases line up with TRBD2. The CDR3 has 14 amino acids. Germline lookup yields CDR1 SQVTM and CDR2 ANQGSEA. CDR3: CSAEPAGGGETQFF. CDR3 nucleotides: TGCAGCGCTGAACCAGCGGGAGGTGGAGAGACCCAGTTCTTC.

This sequence joins TRBV6-2 or TRBV6-3 and TRBJ1-5; 8 nucleotides agree with TRBD1. The CDR3 length is 20 residues. Unmatched junction bases numbered 20, after V lost 7 bases and J lost 0 bases. The germline V gene has CDR1 MNHEY and CDR2 SVGEGT. The CDR3 DNA follows: TGTGCCAGCAAAGGGTACGGGACAGGACACCACTATTATAGCAATCAGCCCCAGCATTTT. It encodes CASKGYGTGHHYYSNQPQHF.

The V call is TRBV10-3, the J call TRBJ1-4; 7 bases fit TRBD1. The CDR3 spans 14 residues. The germline V gene has CDR1 ENHRY and CDR2 SYGVKD. The V segment lost 3 bases and the J segment 5 bases; nucleotides outside the gene matches: 3. The DNA for the CDR3 is TGTGCCATCAGTGACCCGGACAGGAATGAAAAACTGTTTTTT. This gives the protein CAISDPDRNEKLFF.

The V gene is TRBV6-1, the J gene TRBJ2-5, with D maybe TRBD1 (5 bases). CDR3 length: 12 amino acids. V lost 6 bases, J lost 2 bases, and 7 bases lay in between. Germline V lookup: CDR1 MNHNS, CDR2 SASEGT. CDR3 in DNA: TGTGCCAGCAGCGGACATCAAGAGACCCAGTACTTC. Translated, it gives CASSGHQETQYF.

The J gene is TRBJ2-3, the V gene TRBV7-2; TRBD1 matches 10 bases. The CDR3 length is 16 residues. Unmatched junction bases numbered 14, after V lost 3 bases and J lost 11 bases. Germline CDR1 reads SGHTA; CDR2 reads FQGNSA. The CDR3 nucleotides read TGTGCCAGCAGCTTCGGACAGGGGGGCCCCCGGGGAGAGCAGTATTTT. This gives the protein CASSFGQGGPRGEQYF.

The chain links TRBV5-1 to TRBJ2-5; no clear D gene. Germline V gives CDR1 SGHRS, CDR2 YFSETQ. V lost 1 base, J lost 3 bases, and 7 bases lay in between. CDR3 length: 13 amino acids. The CDR3 protein is CASSLMTEETQYF. CDR3 in DNA: TGCGCCAGCAGCTTGATGACGGAAGAGACCCAGTACTTC.

This clonotype was picked up one time. This chain links TRBV6-2 or TRBV6-3 with TRBJ1-5, with D uncertain. V dropped 6 bases and J dropped 9 bases, with 15 bases sitting between them. The germline CDR1 and CDR2 sequences are MNHEY and SVGEGT. The CDR3 has 13 residues. In nucleotides, the CDR3 is TGTGCCAGCAGCCGCCGAGGGTGCAGGCCCCAGCATTTT. Translating it yields CASSRRGCRPQHF.

The V call is TRBV5-6, the J call TRBJ1-4; 8 nucleotides match TRBD1. V trimming: 2 bases; J trimming: 4 bases; junction bases outside the gene matches: 4. The CDR3 runs 15 residues. Germline V gene sequence: CDR1 SGHDT, CDR2 YYEEEE. The DNA of the CDR3 is TGTGCCAGCAGCTTTGCTGGACAGGGTAATGAAAAACTGTTTTTT. This sequence encodes CASSFAGQGNEKLFF.

The table lists this clonotype with a few counts. This chain uses TRBV4-1 with TRBJ2-7, with 9 bases fitting TRBD1. From germline, CDR1 is MGHRA and CDR2 YSYEKL. The CDR3 has 16 residues. V trimming: 4 bases; J trimming: 1 base; junction bases outside the gene matches: 8. CDR3 in amino acids: CASSRLQGAFSYEQYF. As DNA, the CDR3 is TGCGCCAGCAGCCGACTACAGGGGGCTTTTTCCTACGAGCAGTACTTC.

CDR3 loop: CASTGGATDTQYF. DNA for the CDR3: TGTGCCAGTACTGGGGGGGCAACAGATACGCAGTATTTT. The genes are TRBV6-5 and TRBJ2-3, with D possibly being TRBD2 (7 bases). V lost 9 bases and J lost 3, with 13 bases in between. Looked up from germline, CDR1 is MNHEY and CDR2 is SVGAGI. The CDR3 runs 13 residues.

The V gene is TRBV21-1, the J gene TRBJ2-1. TRBV21-1 counts as a pseudogene. The CDR3 totals 10 residues. The CDR3 is CASSKKEQFF. CDR3 sequence (DNA): TGTGCCAGCAGCAAGAAAGAGCAGTTCTTC.

In its sample, this clonotype was seen a few times. This chain joins TRBV20-1 and TRBJ2-1; 14 bases map to TRBD2. This CDR3 is 14 amino acids long. V trimming: 6 bases; J trimming: 8 bases; junction bases outside the gene matches: 6. CDR1 is DFQATT, CDR2 SNEGSKA, per germline (reference sequence). CDR3 DNA: TGCAGTGCCATCGGGACTAGCGGGAGTTATGAGCAGTTCTTC. Its translation is CSAIGTSGSYEQFF.

The chain employs TRBV20-1 and TRBJ2-5; TRBD1 is a possible D gene (5 bases). Germline CDR1 reads DFQATT; CDR2 reads SNEGSKA (reference sequence). Deletions cut 5 bases from V and 4 bases from J, with 14 bases between. This CDR3 comprises 13 residues. CDR3: CSAPSGWGETQYF. As DNA, the CDR3 is TGCAGTGCTCCCTCAGGGTGGGGAGAGACCCAGTACTTC.

This clonotype has a handful of counts. The chain couples TRBV6-6 to TRBJ2-3, with TRBD2 identical over 9 bases. The CDR3 contains 16 residues. The J segment lost 1 base and the V segment lost 4 bases, leaving 6 bases of the junction unmatched. Germline-derived CDR1 and CDR2 are MNHNY and SVGAGI (reference sequence). The CDR3 sequence: CASSLTASGGTDTQYF. The CDR3 region has the DNA TGTGCCAGCAGTTTAACCGCTAGCGGGGGCACAGATACGCAGTATTTT.